This TCR beta chain is from a study of beta chain features in type 1 diabetes. Points on this clone: As yet, its antigen is unknown. Other DNA sequences in this specimen translate into the identical CDR3.

Study outcomes and limitations: Patients' naive, central memory and Treg TCRB repertoires seemed closer to one another than those of healthy donors.

J gave up 4 bases and V 2 bases, and 4 bases lay outside the gene matches. Germline CDR1 reads MDHEN; CDR2 reads SYDVKM. There are 14 residues in the CDR3. Sequenced material consisted of expressed TCRB transcripts (all of the isolated RNA was reverse transcribed). Only in-frame clones appear in the TCRdb table, and some are missing; sequencing was by immunoSEQ multiplex PCR. Counted here are 120,000 to 150,000 clones, about 7.1% occurring once; the ten biggest clones make up approximately 1.4%. The receptor's source is a woman under 40 in good health. The chain has TRBV28 and TRBJ2-5; 7 bases are shared with TRBD2. The specimen sequenced was central memory CD4+ T cells from blood. CDR3 bases: TGTGCCAGCAGTTTACCTGGGGGGGGAGAGACCCAGTACTTC. Its translation is CASSLPGGGETQYF.